Listed below are T cell receptor beta chains from one sample, sequenced in a study of siplizumab effects on memory and regulatory T cells. The protocol was immunoSEQ multiplex PCR, while the TCRdb copy is restricted to in-frame clones and leaves out a portion. The table has some 100,000 clones, about nine tenths seen once. Sequences were obtained from CD4+ T cells sorted from blood. These receptors all stem from a human donor in good health. Some clones in this sample may be carry-over from other donors' samples. CDR3s include the opening cysteine and the closing phenylalanine or tryptophan. The D gene is left open where the match is weak. For some rows the clone size is stated as once, few or many, or as a class when expanded; others skip it.

cdr3_aa: CASSPGQGNYGYTF
cdr3_nt: TGTGCCAGCAGTCCGGGACAGGGAAACTATGGCTACACCTTC
j_call: TRBJ1-2
d_call: TRBD1
v_call: TRBV5-4
clone_size: .

cdr3_aa: CASSLTSGRASEQFF
cdr3_nt: TGCGCCAGCAGCCTGACTAGCGGGAGGGCCTCTGAGCAGTTCTTC
j_call: TRBJ2-1
d_call: TRBD2
v_call: TRBV4-1
clone_size: .

cdr3_aa: CASSDQRGSYNEQFF
cdr3_nt: TGTGCCAGCAGTGATCAGCGGGGGTCCTACAATGAGCAGTTCTTC
j_call: TRBJ2-1
d_call: TRBD2
v_call: TRBV2
clone_size: .

cdr3_aa: CASSLPKGALRSPLHF
cdr3_nt: TGTGCCAGCAGTTTGCCCAAGGGGGCCCTTAGGTCACCCCTCCACTTT
j_call: TRBJ1-6
d_call: TRBD1
v_call: TRBV28
clone_size: .

cdr3_aa: CASSLVTGGNEQFF
cdr3_nt: TGCGCCAGCAGCTTGGTGACAGGGGGCAATGAGCAGTTCTTC
j_call: TRBJ2-1
d_call: TRBD1
v_call: TRBV5-1
clone_size: .

cdr3_aa: CATSSGGKGSEQYF
cdr3_nt: TGTGCCACATCTAGCGGCGGGAAGGGAAGCGAGCAGTACTTC
j_call: TRBJ2-7
d_call: TRBD2
v_call: TRBV15
clone_size: .

cdr3_aa: CASSSPGTGDTEAFF
cdr3_nt: TGTGCCAGCAGCTCCCCCGGGACAGGGGACACTGAAGCTTTCTTT
j_call: TRBJ1-1
d_call: .
v_call: TRBV21-1
clone_size: .

cdr3_aa: CASSFLQETQYF
cdr3_nt: TGTGCCAGCAGCTTCCTGCAAGAGACCCAGTACTTC
j_call: TRBJ2-5
d_call: .
v_call: TRBV5-8
clone_size: .

cdr3_aa: CASSSGDRGYEQYF
cdr3_nt: TGCGCCAGCAGCTCGGGGGACAGAGGCTACGAGCAGTACTTC
j_call: TRBJ2-7
d_call: .
v_call: TRBV5-1
clone_size: .

cdr3_aa: CASSSTGEAYGYTF
cdr3_nt: TGTGCCAGCAGTTCCACAGGGGAGGCCTATGGCTACACCTTC
j_call: TRBJ1-2
d_call: TRBD1
v_call: TRBV6-6
clone_size: .

cdr3_aa: CASSRSDRGDTEAFF
cdr3_nt: TGCGCCAGCAGCCGATCGGACAGGGGCGACACTGAAGCTTTCTTT
j_call: TRBJ1-1
d_call: TRBD1
v_call: TRBV4-1
clone_size: .

cdr3_aa: CASSFPQEWDTEAFF
cdr3_nt: TGTGCCAGCAGTTTTCCCCAGGAGTGGGACACTGAAGCTTTCTTT
j_call: TRBJ1-1
d_call: .
v_call: TRBV5-8
clone_size: .

cdr3_aa: CASSLGRTYTEAFF
cdr3_nt: TGTGCCAGCAGCTTAGGAAGAACGTACACTGAAGCTTTCTTT
j_call: TRBJ1-1
d_call: .
v_call: TRBV11-2
clone_size: few

cdr3_aa: CASGRDSGNEKLFF
cdr3_nt: TGTGCCAGCGGCCGGGACAGTGGAAATGAAAAACTGTTTTTT
j_call: TRBJ1-4
d_call: TRBD1
v_call: TRBV2
clone_size: .

cdr3_aa: CASSPAQGVTDTQYF
cdr3_nt: TGTGCCAGCTCACCCGCACAGGGAGTCACAGATACGCAGTATTTT
j_call: TRBJ2-3
d_call: .
v_call: TRBV18
clone_size: .

cdr3_aa: CASSLDGLAGEISWETQYF
cdr3_nt: TGCGCCAGCAGCTTGGACGGACTAGCGGGAGAGATTAGTTGGGAGACCCAGTACTTC
j_call: TRBJ2-5
d_call: TRBD2
v_call: TRBV5-1
clone_size: .